This T cell receptor beta chain derives from a study of shared clonotypes between healthy human individuals. About this clone itself: What it binds is not known.

Positively selected for CCR7, the CD45RO-negative cells used as naive CD8 cells excluded terminally differentiated effector memory CD45RA+ cells. Broader study findings: The naive CD4 repertoires of four donors were compared, and around 5% of clonotypes were shared. Sequencing depth was predicted to influence how clonotypes are shared among donors. Clonotypes which were not shared had lower generation probabilities than clonotypes that all four donors shared.

The CDR3 runs to 14 residues. CDR1 MNHEY and CDR2 SMNVEV come from the germline V gene (reference sequence). With 5 bases removed from V and 5 bases from J, the gap between germline ends came to 15 bases. Source study methods: ImmunoSEQ yielded junction-only sequences lacking quality scores, so filtering differed. Data came from immunoSEQ multiplex PCR; TCRdb stores just in-frame clones and leaves some out. V and J calls and clone size are given by that table; D and trimming were obtained from the DNA. The sample lists around 1.9 million clones; around 95% were seen once. The TCR sequence derives from a man between 18 and 35 years old in good health. Some clones in this sample may be carry-over from other donors' samples. Sequenced material: naive CD8+ T cells from PBMCs. The chain couples TRBV27 to TRBJ2-5; no reliable D call. DNA for the CDR3: TGTGCCAGCAGTCCCTACCCCTCTTTTGAGACCCAGTACTTC. It codes for CASSPYPSFETQYF.